This T cell receptor (beta chain) was found in a study of blood T cells in healthy people across ages. The wider study: Per every two T cells, about one barcoded beta molecule was captured by template switching.

As for this clonotype: What it binds is unknown.

Investigators took ten milliliters of peripheral blood from every donor. Total RNA, at least 5.5 micrograms per sample, was extracted from PBMCs. Study observations and caveats: A strong correlation was found between TCR beta diversity and the percentage of naive T cells.

Trimming cost V 3 bases and J 3 bases, with 12 bases left between them. This CDR3 has 15 residues. Germline CDR1 is LGHNA and CDR2 is YSLEER. Alongside a J-beta primer mix, a sample-barcoded 5' primer served in a second PCR lasting 7 to 11 cycles. In TCRdb, the 5' RACE reads were re-called with MiXCR into one record per CDR3 protein. The repertoire holds roughly 500,000 distinct CDR3 sequences, about 26% seen once, with under 20% in the top ten. The chain is built from TRBV4-3 and TRBJ2-1; TRBD2 might be the D (5 bases). This receptor was taken from a woman aged 70-85 years in good health. Sequences were obtained from blood. The CDR3 DNA follows: TGCGCCAGCAGCCAGGAAGCGGTAAACTACAATGAGCAGTTCTTC. It yields the protein CASSQEAVNYNEQFF.